This TCR beta chain stems from a study of blood T cell repertoires in COVID-19. Overall study: Specimens from acute and convalescent COVID-19 originated in the United States, Italy and Spain. Sample material is recorded as cDNA or gDNA derived from T cells, B-cell-depleted T cells, or PBMCs.

In its sample, this clone was seen a few times. Methods used by the authors: Estimates of nucleated cell counts were drawn from the amplification of reference gene primers. Method: immunoSEQ multiplex PCR; TCRdb's copy keeps in-frame clones and lacks some. That table is the source of V, J and clone size, and D and trimming were worked out from the DNA. This sample carries 310,000 or so clones, around 90% of them seen once, and the ten largest clones take about 2.2%. The CDR3 extends over 12 amino acids. Germline CDR1 and CDR2: KGHSH and LQKENI. The V end lost 6 bases, the J end lost 2 bases, and 8 bases lay between the germline ends.

This receptor was obtained from a woman aged 45-65 years who had recovered from COVID-19. Sequencing was done on a sample of peripheral blood. The V call is TRBV18, the J call TRBJ2-7; possible D gene TRBD2, 5 bases. The CDR3 sequence is CASSSGTYEQYF. DNA of the CDR3: TGTGCCAGCTCCTCCGGGACCTACGAGCAGTACTTC.